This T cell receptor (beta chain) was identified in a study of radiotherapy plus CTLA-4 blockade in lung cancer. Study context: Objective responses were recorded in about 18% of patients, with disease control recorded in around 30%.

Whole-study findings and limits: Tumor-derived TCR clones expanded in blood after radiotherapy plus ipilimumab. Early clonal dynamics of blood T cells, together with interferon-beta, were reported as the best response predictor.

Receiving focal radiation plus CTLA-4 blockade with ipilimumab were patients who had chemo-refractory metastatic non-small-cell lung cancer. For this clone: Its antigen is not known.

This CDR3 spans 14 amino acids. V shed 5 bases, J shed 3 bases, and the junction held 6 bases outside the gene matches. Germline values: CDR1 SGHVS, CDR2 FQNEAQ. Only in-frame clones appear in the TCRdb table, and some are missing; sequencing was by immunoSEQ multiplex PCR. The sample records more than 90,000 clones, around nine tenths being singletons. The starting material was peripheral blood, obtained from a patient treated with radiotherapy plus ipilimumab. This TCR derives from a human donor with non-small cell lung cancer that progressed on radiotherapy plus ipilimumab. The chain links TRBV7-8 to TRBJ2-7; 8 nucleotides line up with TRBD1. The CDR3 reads CASSPQGADYEQYF. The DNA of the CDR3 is TGTGCCAGCAGCCCTCAGGGGGCAGACTACGAGCAGTACTTC. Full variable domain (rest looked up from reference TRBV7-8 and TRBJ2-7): GAGVSQSPRYKVAKRGQDVALRCDPISGHVSLFWYQQALGQGPEFLTYFQNEAQLDKSGLPSDRFFAERPEGSVSTLKIQRTQQEDSAVYLCASSPQGADYEQYFGPGTRLTVT.